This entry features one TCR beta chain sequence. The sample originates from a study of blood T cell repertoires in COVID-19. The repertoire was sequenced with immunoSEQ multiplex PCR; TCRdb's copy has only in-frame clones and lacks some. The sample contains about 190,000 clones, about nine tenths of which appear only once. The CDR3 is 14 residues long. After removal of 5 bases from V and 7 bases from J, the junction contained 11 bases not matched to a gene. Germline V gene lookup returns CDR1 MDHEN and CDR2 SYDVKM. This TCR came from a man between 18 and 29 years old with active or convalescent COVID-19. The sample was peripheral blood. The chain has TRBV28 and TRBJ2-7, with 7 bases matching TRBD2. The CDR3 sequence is CASSGGSPTHEQYF. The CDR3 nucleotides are TGTGCCAGCAGTGGCGGGAGTCCAACGCATGAGCAGTACTTC. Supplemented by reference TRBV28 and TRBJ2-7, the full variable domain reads DVKVTQSSRYLVKRTGEKVFLECVQDMDHENMFWYRQDPGLGLRLIYFSYDVKMKEKGDIPEGYSVSREKKERFSLILESASTNQTSMYLCASSGGSPTHEQYFGPGTRLTVT.